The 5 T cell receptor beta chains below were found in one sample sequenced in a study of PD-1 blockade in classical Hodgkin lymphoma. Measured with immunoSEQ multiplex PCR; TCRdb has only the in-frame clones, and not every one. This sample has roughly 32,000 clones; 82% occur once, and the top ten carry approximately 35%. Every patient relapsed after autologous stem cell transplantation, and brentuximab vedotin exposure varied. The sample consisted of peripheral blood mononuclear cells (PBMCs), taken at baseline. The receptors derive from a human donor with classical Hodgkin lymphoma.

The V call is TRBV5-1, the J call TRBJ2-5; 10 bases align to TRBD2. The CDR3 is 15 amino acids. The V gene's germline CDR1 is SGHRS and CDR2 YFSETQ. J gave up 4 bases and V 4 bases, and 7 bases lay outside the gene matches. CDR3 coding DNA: TGCGCCAGCAGCAGCGGGACTAGCGAGGGAGAGACCCAGTACTTC. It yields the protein CASSSGTSEGETQYF.

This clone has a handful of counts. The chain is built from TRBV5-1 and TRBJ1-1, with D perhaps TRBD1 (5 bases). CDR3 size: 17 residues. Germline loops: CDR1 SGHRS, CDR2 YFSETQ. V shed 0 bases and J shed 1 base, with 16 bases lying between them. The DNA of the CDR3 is TGCGCCAGCAGCTTGGAAGGGTCCAGGGTCCCGAACACTGAAGCTTTCTTT. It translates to CASSLEGSRVPNTEAFF.

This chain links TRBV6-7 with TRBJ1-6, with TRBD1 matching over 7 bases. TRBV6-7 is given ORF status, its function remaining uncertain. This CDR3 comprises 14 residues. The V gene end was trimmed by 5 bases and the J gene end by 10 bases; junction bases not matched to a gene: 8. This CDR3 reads CASSDIGGASPLHF. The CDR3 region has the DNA TGTGCCAGCAGTGACATAGGGGGCGCATCACCCCTCCACTTT.

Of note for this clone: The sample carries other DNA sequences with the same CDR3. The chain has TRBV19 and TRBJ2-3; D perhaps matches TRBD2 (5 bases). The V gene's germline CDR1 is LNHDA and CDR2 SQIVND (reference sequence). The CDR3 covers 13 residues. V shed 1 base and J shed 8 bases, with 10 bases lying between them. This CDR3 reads CASSIGEAGTQYF. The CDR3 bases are TGTGCCAGTAGTATAGGTGAGGCGGGTACGCAGTATTTT.

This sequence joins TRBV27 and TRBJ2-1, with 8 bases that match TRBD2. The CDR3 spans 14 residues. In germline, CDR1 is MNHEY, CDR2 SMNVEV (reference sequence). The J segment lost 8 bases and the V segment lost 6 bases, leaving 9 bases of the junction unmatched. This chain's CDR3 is CASSRGGPTHEQFF. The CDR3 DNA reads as TGTGCCAGCAGCCGGGGGGGTCCGACCCATGAGCAGTTCTTC.